The rows below give T cell receptor beta chains drawn from one sample of a study of OX40 agonist ivuxolimab in advanced cancers. Sequencing used immunoSEQ multiplex PCR; TCRdb keeps in-frame clones, though not all of them. The sample includes fewer than 4,000 clones, about 92% of them seen just once. Specimen: CD4+ or CD8+ T cells sorted from blood, collected in a trial of the OX40 agonist ivuxolimab. Source of these receptors: an adult with an advanced solid tumor such as melanoma, head and neck, liver or kidney cancer. Both conserved end residues are part of each CDR3. A D gene is named only where the DNA matches it firmly. Not every row has a clone size; where given, it reads once, few, many or a size class.

d_gene	abundance	v_gene	j_gene	CDR3aa	CDR3nt
-	-	TRBV6-1	TRBJ1-2	CASSELGGTGYGYTF	TGTGCCAGCAGTGAATTGGGGGGTACTGGGTATGGCTACACCTTC
-	-	TRBV5-1	TRBJ2-1	CASSLGWFDEQFF	TGCGCCAGCAGCTTGGGGTGGTTCGATGAGCAGTTCTTC
-	-	TRBV4-3	TRBJ2-2	CASSQDWSSRTGELFF	TGCGCCAGCAGCCAAGATTGGTCTAGCCGGACCGGGGAGCTGTTTTTT
-	-	TRBV10-3	TRBJ1-2	CAISEEGLGYGYTF	TGTGCCATCAGTGAGGAGGGGCTGGGCTATGGCTACACCTTC
-	-	TRBV18	TRBJ2-2	CASRTEQGNTGELFF	TGTGCCAGCCGTACGGAACAGGGGAACACCGGGGAGCTGTTTTTT
TRBD2	-	TRBV7-8	TRBJ2-7	CASSSGLAGGEQYF	TGTGCCAGCAGCTCCGGACTAGCGGGGGGCGAGCAGTACTTC
-	-	TRBV4-1	TRBJ1-4	CASSRTVNEKLFF	TGCGCCAGCAGCCGGACGGTTAATGAAAAACTGTTTTTT
-	-	TRBV11-2	TRBJ1-4	CASSSQPADNEKLFF	TGTGCCAGCAGTTCCCAGCCAGCTGATAATGAAAAACTGTTTTTT
-	-	TRBV30	TRBJ1-6	CAWGDGLVEPLHF	TGTGCCTGGGGGGACGGTCTGGTTGAACCCCTCCACTTT
TRBD1	-	TRBV7-9	TRBJ1-3	CASSFGTDLGNTIYF	TGTGCCAGCAGCTTCGGGACAGACCTTGGAAACACCATATATTTT
-	-	TRBV15	TRBJ1-2	CATSRDQTGNPFGYTF	TGTGCCACCAGCAGAGATCAAACAGGGAATCCCTTTGGCTACACCTTC
-	-	TRBV9	TRBJ2-5	CASSVVGLYQETQYF	TGTGCCAGCAGCGTAGTGGGACTTTACCAAGAGACCCAGTACTTC
-	-	TRBV5-4	TRBJ2-1	CASSLDRIEQFF	TGTGCCAGCAGCTTGGACCGTATTGAGCAGTTCTTC
TRBD2	-	TRBV5-1	TRBJ2-7	CASSPRGERGEQYF	TGCGCCAGCAGCCCTCGGGGGGAACGGGGCGAGCAGTACTTC
-	-	TRBV6-5	TRBJ1-2	CASSYTTSVSYGYTF	TGTGCCAGCAGTTACACGACATCGGTCAGCTATGGCTACACCTTC
-	-	TRBV5-4	TRBJ2-6	CASSLARSSGANVLTF	TGTGCCAGCAGCTTGGCCCGCAGCTCTGGGGCCAACGTCCTGACTTTC
TRBD2	-	TRBV4-1	TRBJ2-5	CASSQGRSGGLQETQYF	TGCGCCAGCAGCCAAGGACGAAGCGGGGGGTTACAAGAGACCCAGTACTTC
-	-	TRBV2	TRBJ1-6	CASRRSGLVRRREF	TGTGCCAGCAGAAGATCTGGGCTCGTCCGGCGGCGGGAATTT
-	-	TRBV5-6	TRBJ1-1	CASSSWETGNTEAFF	TGTGCCAGCAGCTCCTGGGAGACAGGGAACACTGAAGCTTTCTTT
-	once	TRBV18	TRBJ1-2	CASSPGLGYTF	TGTGCCAGCTCACCGGGGTTAGGCTACACCTTC
TRBD1	-	TRBV7-2	TRBJ2-2	CASSTGTGETGELFF	TGTGCCAGCAGCACCGGGACAGGAGAAACCGGGGAGCTGTTTTTT
-	-	TRBV7-8	TRBJ1-2	CASSASPQSGWGYTF	TGTGCCAGCAGCGCCTCACCACAGTCGGGATGGGGCTACACCTTC
-	once	TRBV5-1	TRBJ2-2	CASSLWGKSNTGELFF	TGCGCCAGCAGCTTGTGGGGTAAATCTAACACCGGGGAGCTGTTTTTT
-	once	TRBV5-5	TRBJ1-2	CASSLADAQRGYTF	TGTGCCAGCAGCTTGGCCGATGCACAGAGGGGCTACACCTTC
TRBD2	-	TRBV5-6	TRBJ2-7	CASSSTSGGTYEQYF	TGTGCCAGCAGCTCGACTAGCGGGGGGACCTACGAGCAGTACTTC
-	-	TRBV4-1	TRBJ1-2	CASSQDDRPGDGYTF	TGCGCCAGCAGCCAAGATGACAGACCCGGCGATGGCTACACCTTC
TRBD2	-	TRBV19	TRBJ2-7	CASSIVTSGTYEQYF	TGTGCCAGTAGTATAGTTACTAGCGGAACCTACGAGCAGTACTTC